The T cell receptor beta chain under discussion was sequenced for a study of OX40 agonist ivuxolimab in advanced cancers. Here immunoSEQ multiplex PCR was the method, and the copy in TCRdb shows in-frame clones only, minus some. This table holds around 60,000 clones, 70% to 90% found once. Blood draws occurred at baseline, cycle 4 day 1, and cycle 7 day 1. This CDR3 region has 13 residues. Trimming cost V 3 bases and J 4 bases; bases outside gene matches: 2. Germline V gene lookup returns CDR1 SGDLS and CDR2 YYNGEE. This clonotype was sampled from an adult with an advanced solid tumor such as melanoma, head and neck, liver or kidney cancer. The V call is TRBV9, the J call TRBJ1-1; 8 bases map to TRBD1. The source material was CD4+ or CD8+ T cells sorted from blood, sampled in a trial of the OX40 agonist ivuxolimab. CDR3 region: CASSAQGGTEAFF. Written as DNA, the CDR3 is TGTGCCAGCAGCGCACAGGGGGGCACTGAAGCTTTCTTT.